These 7 T cell receptor beta chains were sequenced from one sample in a study of blood T cell repertoires in COVID-19. TCRdb's copy holds only in-frame clones and misses some; the assay was immunoSEQ multiplex PCR. The sample shows 95,000 to 150,000 clones, almost 90% of them seen only once. Sequencing was performed on peripheral blood. Source of these receptors: a woman in her sixties with COVID-19, enrolled during active disease.

The chain recombines TRBV11-1 with TRBJ2-3, with a tentative D call TRBD1 (6 bases). From germline, CDR1 is SGHAT and CDR2 FQDESV (reference sequence). Trimming shortened V by 1 base and J by 3 bases, and 8 bases separated the two germline ends. This CDR3 contains 14 residues. The CDR3 sequence is CASSLGTGTDTQYF. The CDR3 nucleotides read TGTGCCAGCAGCTTAGGAACAGGGACAGATACGCAGTATTTT.

The chain is built from TRBV4-3 and TRBJ1-1, with 9 bases matching TRBD1. This CDR3 is 18 amino acids long. The germline CDR1 and CDR2 sequences are LGHNA and YSLEER. J gave up 3 bases and V 4 bases, and 15 bases lay outside the gene matches. CDR3 sequence: CASSLQNTGGPGDTEAFF. The DNA of the CDR3 is TGCGCCAGCAGCCTCCAAAATACAGGGGGCCCGGGGGACACTGAAGCTTTCTTT.

V is TRBV19 and J is TRBJ2-5; 14 bases are a match to TRBD2. Trimming at V came to 6 bases and at J to 5 bases, leaving 11 bases not matched to a gene. The germline V gene has CDR1 LNHDA and CDR2 SQIVND (reference sequence). The CDR3 covers 17 residues. CDR3 protein: CASSRLAGGRGPETQYF. The CDR3 DNA sequence: TGTGCCAGTAGCAGACTAGCGGGGGGGCGAGGACCGGAGACCCAGTACTTC.

This rearrangement joins TRBV10-3 to TRBJ1-2; D unresolved. The germline V and J ends were trimmed by 2 bases and 1 base, with 11 bases remaining between them. Germline loops: CDR1 ENHRY, CDR2 SYGVKD. The CDR3 is 15 residues long. CDR3 loop: CAISEEVLGNYGYTF. The CDR3 nucleotides read TGTGCCATCAGTGAGGAGGTTTTAGGTAACTATGGCTACACCTTC.

The chain employs TRBV7-8 and TRBJ1-1; 7 positions agree with TRBD1. Trimming cost V 6 bases and J 0 bases; bases outside gene matches: 7. Per the germline V gene, CDR1 is SGHVS and CDR2 is FQNEAQ. The CDR3 is 15 residues long. The CDR3 sequence is CASRTGTALNTEAFF. As DNA, the CDR3 is TGTGCCAGCAGGACCGGGACAGCGTTGAACACTGAAGCTTTCTTT.

The chain employs TRBV7-2 and TRBJ1-3; perhaps TRBD1 as D (5 bases). Germline V gene lookup returns CDR1 SGHTA and CDR2 FQGNSA. This CDR3 contains 16 residues. V lost 6 bases and J lost 1, with 16 bases in between. As DNA, the CDR3 is TGTGCCAGCAGTTACCGAAGGGGCGGATCTGGAAACACCATATATTTT. The encoded protein is CASSYRRGGSGNTIYF.

The V gene is TRBV5-8, the J gene TRBJ2-1; maybe TRBD2 (7 bases). Germline lookup yields CDR1 SGHTS and CDR2 YDEGEE. Trimming took off 0 bases at V and 8 bases at J, with 24 bases between the two ends. The CDR3 contains 18 residues. CDR3 in DNA: TGTGCCAGCAGCTTGGGGCTTTATTTGGGGGGGCAGCAGGATGAGCAGTTCTTC. Protein product: CASSLGLYLGGQQDEQFF.